This passage covers 10 T cell receptor beta chains from one sample sequenced in a study of cytomegalovirus exposure and HLA in healthy donors. 60 Vbeta and 13 Jbeta primers were used in PCR. The table came from immunoSEQ multiplex PCR; TCRdb's copy has only in-frame clones and leaves some out. In the table there are some 170,000 clones, around 81% of which are singletons. The sequencing input was PBMCs. These receptors all come from a woman in her 30s in good health and CMV-seronegative.

The chain has TRBV9 and TRBJ1-2; a weak D match, TRBD1 (5 bases). The CDR3 is made up of 22 amino acids. CDR1 SGDLS and CDR2 YYNGEE come from the germline V gene. V dropped 0 bases and J dropped 1 base, with 31 bases sitting between them. CDR3 amino acids: CASSVDSWPGGAVYRRNYGYTF. CDR3 sequence (DNA): TGTGCCAGCAGCGTAGATTCGTGGCCCGGGGGTGCAGTATATCGACGTAACTATGGCTACACCTTC.

The chain joins TRBV5-1 to TRBJ2-5, with 9 bases fitting TRBD2. The CDR3 covers 16 residues. The V gene's germline CDR1 is SGHRS and CDR2 YFSETQ. V was pared by 0 bases and J by 3 bases, with 6 bases of the junction left unmatched. The CDR3 coding sequence is TGCGCCAGCAGCTTGGCTCGGGCTAGCGGGGAAGAGACCCAGTACTTC. Translation: CASSLARASGEETQYF.

The chain has TRBV28 and TRBJ2-7; D perhaps matches TRBD1 (5 bases). V lost 3 bases and J 3 bases, leaving 9 bases between the germline ends. This CDR3 is 13 amino acids long. Looked up from germline, CDR1 is MDHEN and CDR2 is SYDVKM. The CDR3 nucleotides are TGTGCCAGCAGTTTTGGGGCGCGCTACGAGCAGTACTTC. Translated: CASSFGARYEQYF.

The CDR3 spells CASSLEGGATDTQYF. The DNA for the CDR3 is TGTGCCAGCAGCTTAGAGGGGGGGGCGACAGATACGCAGTATTTT. The chain has TRBV11-3 and TRBJ2-3, with a weak D call TRBD2 (7 bases). Deletions cut 0 bases from V and 3 bases from J, with 10 bases between. Germline CDR1 SGHNT, CDR2 YENEEA. CDR3 length: 15 residues.

V usage is TRBV10-1 and J usage is TRBJ2-5; perhaps TRBD2 as D (6 bases). CDR1 WNHNN and CDR2 SYGVQD come from the germline V gene (reference sequence). The CDR3 is 12 amino acids. V was trimmed by 8 bases and J by 4 bases, leaving 11 bases between them. DNA of the CDR3: TGCGCCAGCCTCCGGGACTTAGAGACCCAGTACTTC. It is translated as CASLRDLETQYF.

The chain couples TRBV6-1 to TRBJ1-5; 9 bases are a match to TRBD1. This CDR3 has 12 amino acids. J was trimmed by 4 bases and V by 11 bases; bases with no gene match: 3. The V gene's germline CDR1 is MNHNS and CDR2 SASEGT. The CDR3 DNA reads TGTGCCGGACAGGGGCCTAATCAGCCCCAGCATTTT. Translating it yields CAGQGPNQPQHF.

This sequence joins TRBV11-2 and TRBJ2-1; 10 bases map to TRBD1. Trimming at V came to 5 bases and at J to 0 bases, leaving 4 bases not matched to a gene. This CDR3 comprises 16 residues. The germline CDR1 and CDR2 sequences are SGHAT and FQNNGV. CDR3 sequence reads: CASSPRTGGSYNEQFF. The CDR3, as DNA: TGTGCCAGCAGCCCCCGGACAGGGGGCTCCTACAATGAGCAGTTCTTC.

This clone was detected only a few times. The chain uses TRBV10-3 and TRBJ1-1; perhaps TRBD1 as D (5 bases). Germline lookup yields CDR1 ENHRY and CDR2 SYGVKD. Trimming pared 9 bases from V and 1 base from J, leaving 9 bases between. This CDR3 is built from 12 residues. The CDR3 DNA reads as TGTGCCATGCAGGGAACGAACACTGAAGCTTTCTTT. Its translation: CAMQGTNTEAFF.

V usage is TRBV28 and J usage is TRBJ2-1, with 8 bases identical to TRBD2. Germline trimming cut 2 bases from V and 1 base from J; bases unmatched to any gene: 4. The CDR3 spans 16 residues. CDR1 and CDR2 from the germline V gene are MDHEN and SYDVKM. The CDR3, as DNA: TGTGCCAGCAGTTTAGGTCTAGCGGGTTCCTACAATGAGCAGTTCTTC. Encoded protein: CASSLGLAGSYNEQFF.

The chain has TRBV6-1 and TRBJ2-7; TRBD2 aligns across 12 bases. Losses at the gene ends were 6 bases for V and 12 bases for J; bases not matched to a gene: 12. The CDR3 loop spans 14 amino acids. Per germline, CDR1 MNHNS and CDR2 SASEGT. CDR3 protein: CASSVEASGGAAYF. The CDR3 coding sequence is TGTGCCAGCAGCGTTGAAGCTAGCGGGGGGGCCGCGTACTTC.